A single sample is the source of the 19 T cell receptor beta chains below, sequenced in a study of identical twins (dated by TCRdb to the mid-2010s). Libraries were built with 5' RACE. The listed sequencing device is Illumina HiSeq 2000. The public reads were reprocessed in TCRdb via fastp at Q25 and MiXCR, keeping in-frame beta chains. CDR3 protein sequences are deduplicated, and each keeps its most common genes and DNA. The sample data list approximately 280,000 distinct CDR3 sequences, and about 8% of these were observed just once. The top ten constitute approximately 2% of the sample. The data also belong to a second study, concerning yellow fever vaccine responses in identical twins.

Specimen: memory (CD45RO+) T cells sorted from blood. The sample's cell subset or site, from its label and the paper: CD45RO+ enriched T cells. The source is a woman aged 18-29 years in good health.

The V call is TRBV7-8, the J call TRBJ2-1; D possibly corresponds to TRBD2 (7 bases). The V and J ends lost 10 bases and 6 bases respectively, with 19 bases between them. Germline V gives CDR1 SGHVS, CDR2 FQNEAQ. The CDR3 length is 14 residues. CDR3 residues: CATRGGGVGNEQFF. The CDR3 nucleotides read TGTGCCACACGAGGGGGGGGAGTTGGCAATGAGCAGTTCTTC.

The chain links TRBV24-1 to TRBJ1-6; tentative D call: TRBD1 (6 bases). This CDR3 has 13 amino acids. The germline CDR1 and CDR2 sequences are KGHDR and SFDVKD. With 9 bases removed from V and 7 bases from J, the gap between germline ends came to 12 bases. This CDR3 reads CATRGPGNSPLHF. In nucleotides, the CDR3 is TGTGCCACCCGGGGGCCCGGCAATTCACCCCTCCACTTT.

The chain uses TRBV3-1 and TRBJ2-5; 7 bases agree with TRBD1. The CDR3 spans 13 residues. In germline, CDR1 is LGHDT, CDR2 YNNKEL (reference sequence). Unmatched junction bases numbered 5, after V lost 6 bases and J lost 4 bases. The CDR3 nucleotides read TGTGCCAGCAGTCAGACAGGGAGAGAGACCCAGTACTTC. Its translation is CASSQTGRETQYF.

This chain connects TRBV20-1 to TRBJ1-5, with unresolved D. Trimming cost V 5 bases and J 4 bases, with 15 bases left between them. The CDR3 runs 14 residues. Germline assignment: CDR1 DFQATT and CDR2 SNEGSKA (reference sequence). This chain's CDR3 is CSAREEIGNQPQHF. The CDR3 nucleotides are TGCAGTGCTCGTGAAGAGATAGGAAATCAGCCCCAGCATTTT.

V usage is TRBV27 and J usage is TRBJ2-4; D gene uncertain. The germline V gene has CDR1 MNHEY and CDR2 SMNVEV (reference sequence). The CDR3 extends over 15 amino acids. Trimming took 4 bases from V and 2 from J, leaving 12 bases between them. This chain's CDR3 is CASSSVGSTKNIQYF. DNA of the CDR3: TGTGCCAGCAGTTCAGTCGGCTCGACCAAAAACATTCAGTACTTC.

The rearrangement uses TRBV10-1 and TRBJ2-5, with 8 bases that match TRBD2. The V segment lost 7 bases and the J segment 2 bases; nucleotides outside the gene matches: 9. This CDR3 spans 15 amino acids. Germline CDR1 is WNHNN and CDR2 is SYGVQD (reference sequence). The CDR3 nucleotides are TGCGCCAGCACGTCCACTAGCGGCTTACAAGAGACCCAGTACTTC. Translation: CASTSTSGLQETQYF.

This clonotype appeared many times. The CDR3 bases are TGTGCCAGGGGCTCTAGCGGGATGTACGAGCAGTACTTC. Translating gives CARGSSGMYEQYF. The chain links TRBV2 to TRBJ2-7; 9 bases are a match to TRBD2. Germline CDR1 is SNHLY and CDR2 is FYNNEI. The CDR3 contains 13 residues. J lost 4 bases, V lost 9 bases, and 7 bases had no gene match.

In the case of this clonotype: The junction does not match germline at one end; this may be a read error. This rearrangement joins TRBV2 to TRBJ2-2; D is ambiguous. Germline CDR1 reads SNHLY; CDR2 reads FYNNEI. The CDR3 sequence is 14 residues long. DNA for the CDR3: TGTGCCTGCAGTGACGGGCTGGGCACCGGGGAGCTGTTTTTT. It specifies CACSDGLGTGELFF.

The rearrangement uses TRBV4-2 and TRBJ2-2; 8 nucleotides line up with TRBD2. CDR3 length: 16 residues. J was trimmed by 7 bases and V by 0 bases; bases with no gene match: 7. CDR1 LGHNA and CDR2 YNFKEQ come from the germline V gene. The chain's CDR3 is CASSQDAAGVGGELFF. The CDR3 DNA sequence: TGTGCCAGCAGCCAAGACGCAGCGGGAGTGGGCGGGGAGCTGTTTTTT.

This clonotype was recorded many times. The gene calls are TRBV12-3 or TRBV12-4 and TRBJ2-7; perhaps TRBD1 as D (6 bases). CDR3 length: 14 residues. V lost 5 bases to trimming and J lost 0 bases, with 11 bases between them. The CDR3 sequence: CASSPGTSSYEQYF. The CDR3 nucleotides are TGTGCCAGCAGTCCCGGGACAAGCTCCTACGAGCAGTACTTC.

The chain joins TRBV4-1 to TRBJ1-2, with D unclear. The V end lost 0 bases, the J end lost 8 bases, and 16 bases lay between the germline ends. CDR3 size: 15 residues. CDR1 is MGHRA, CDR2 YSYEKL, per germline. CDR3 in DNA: TGCGCCAGCAGCCAAGAATTTTCCGGGGTGTACGGCTACACCTTC. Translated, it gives CASSQEFSGVYGYTF.

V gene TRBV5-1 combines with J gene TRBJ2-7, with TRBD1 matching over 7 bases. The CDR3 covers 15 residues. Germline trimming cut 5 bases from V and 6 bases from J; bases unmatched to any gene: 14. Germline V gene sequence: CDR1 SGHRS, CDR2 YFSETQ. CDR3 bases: TGCGCCAGCAGTCGAGATGGCGACAGGGTGGCCGAGCAGTACTTC. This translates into CASSRDGDRVAEQYF.

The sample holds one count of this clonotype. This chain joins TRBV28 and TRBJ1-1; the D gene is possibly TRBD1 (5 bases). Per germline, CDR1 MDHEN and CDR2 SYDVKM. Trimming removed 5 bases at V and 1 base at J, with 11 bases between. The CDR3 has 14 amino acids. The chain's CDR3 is CASSPWTKNTEAFF. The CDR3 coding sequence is TGTGCCAGCAGTCCTTGGACAAAGAACACTGAAGCTTTCTTT. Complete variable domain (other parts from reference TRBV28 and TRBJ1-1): DVKVTQSSRYLVKRTGEKVFLECVQDMDHENMFWYRQDPGLGLRLIYFSYDVKMKEKGDIPEGYSVSREKKERFSLILESASTNQTSMYLCASSPWTKNTEAFFGQGTRLTVV.

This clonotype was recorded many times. This CDR3 reads CSVDSGTVTDTQYF. The CDR3 nucleotides are TGCAGCGTTGATAGCGGGACGGTGACAGATACGCAGTATTTT. The rearrangement links TRBV29-1 to TRBJ2-3; 8 bases line up with TRBD2. J lost 3 bases, V lost 3 bases, and 5 bases had no gene match. The CDR3 length is 14 residues. Germline CDR1 and CDR2: SQVTM and ANQGSEA.

As DNA, the CDR3 is TGCAGTGCTAGAGACCTACTAGCGGGGGGATTCGCCTACGAGCAGTACTTC. This encodes CSARDLLAGGFAYEQYF. The chain has TRBV20-1 and TRBJ2-7; TRBD2 matches 12 bases. CDR1 and CDR2 from the germline V gene are DFQATT and SNEGSKA (reference sequence). The CDR3 length is 17 residues. V trimming: 0 bases; J trimming: 2 bases; junction bases outside the gene matches: 8.

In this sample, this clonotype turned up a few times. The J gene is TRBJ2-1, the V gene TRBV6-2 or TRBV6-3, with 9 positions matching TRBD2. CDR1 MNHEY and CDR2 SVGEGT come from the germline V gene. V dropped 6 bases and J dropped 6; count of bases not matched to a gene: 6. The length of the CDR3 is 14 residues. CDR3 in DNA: TGTGCCAGCAGACAACTAGCGGGCAGCAATGAGCAGTTCTTC. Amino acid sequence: CASRQLAGSNEQFF.

The DNA of the CDR3 is TGTGCCAGCTCACCCGGGGCGTACACCGGGGAGCTGTTTTTT. Translated, it gives CASSPGAYTGELFF. The V gene is TRBV18, the J gene TRBJ2-2; either TRBD1 or TRBD2 may supply D (5 bases each). V was pared by 3 bases and J by 3 bases, with 8 bases between. The CDR3 length is 14 residues. Germline V gene data show CDR1 as KGHSH and CDR2 as LQKENI.

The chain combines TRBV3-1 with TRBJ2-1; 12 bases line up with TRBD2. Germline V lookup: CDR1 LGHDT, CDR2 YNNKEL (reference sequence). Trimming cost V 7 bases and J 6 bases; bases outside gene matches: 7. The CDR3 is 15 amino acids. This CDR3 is CASTLAGGALNEQFF. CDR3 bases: TGTGCCAGCACGCTAGCGGGAGGGGCCCTCAATGAGCAGTTCTTC.

Here the CDR3 reads CASSLLRGNEQFF. The CDR3 coding sequence is TGCGCCAGCAGCTTGCTCAGGGGCAATGAGCAGTTCTTC. The chain combines TRBV5-1 with TRBJ2-1, with D possibly matching TRBD1 (6 bases). The ends were cut back, 1 base at V and 6 bases at J, with 8 bases in the middle. This CDR3 has 13 amino acids. Germline loops: CDR1 SGHRS, CDR2 YFSETQ.